This is a list of T cell receptor beta chains from one sample in a study of blood T cell repertoires in COVID-19. Assay: immunoSEQ multiplex PCR; the TCRdb copy retains only in-frame clones and omits some. The sample gives hundreds of thousands of clones, 80% to 90% of which show up once; roughly 1.4% is in the top ten. The specimen sequenced was peripheral blood. These receptors originate from a woman aged 25 to 39 with active or convalescent COVID-19. Both conserved end residues are part of each CDR3. D genes are given only for firm matches. Clone size is stated in some rows and not others, as once, few, many or a class when expanded.

clone size: NA
D gene: NA
J gene: TRBJ2-1
V gene: TRBV20-1
CDR3 DNA: TGCAGTGCTAGTCGGGGACAAGAAAATGAGCAGTTCTTC
CDR3 protein: CSASRGQENEQFF

clone size: NA
D gene: TRBD2
J gene: TRBJ2-3
V gene: TRBV7-2
CDR3 DNA: TGTGCCAGCAGCCATCTCCCGGGACTAGCGGGAGTGGTGGCGGATACGCAGTATTTT
CDR3 protein: CASSHLPGLAGVVADTQYF

clone size: NA
D gene: TRBD1
J gene: TRBJ1-1
V gene: TRBV7-9
CDR3 DNA: TGTGCCAGCAGCTACACAGGGGGAGGCACTGAAGCTTTCTTT
CDR3 protein: CASSYTGGGTEAFF

clone size: once
D gene: TRBD2
J gene: TRBJ2-7
V gene: TRBV27
CDR3 DNA: TGTGCCAGCAGGACGGGAGGGCCCGAGCAGTACTTC
CDR3 protein: CASRTGGPEQYF

clone size: NA
D gene: NA
J gene: TRBJ1-2
V gene: TRBV10-2
CDR3 DNA: TGCGCCAGCAGTGAGTCGAGGAGCCTCAACTATGGCTACACCTTC
CDR3 protein: CASSESRSLNYGYTF

clone size: NA
D gene: NA
J gene: TRBJ1-1
V gene: TRBV18
CDR3 DNA: TGTGCCAGCTCATTAGGTTCAGGGAACACTGAAGCTTTCTTT
CDR3 protein: CASSLGSGNTEAFF

clone size: NA
D gene: TRBD1
J gene: TRBJ2-7
V gene: TRBV28
CDR3 DNA: TGTGCCAGCAAGGGACAGGGCGGGGACGAGCAGTACTTC
CDR3 protein: CASKGQGGDEQYF

clone size: once
D gene: NA
J gene: TRBJ2-2
V gene: TRBV5-1
CDR3 DNA: TGCGCCAGCAGCTTGGACCTAGCCATAAACACCGGGGAGCTGTTTTTT
CDR3 protein: CASSLDLAINTGELFF

clone size: NA
D gene: NA
J gene: TRBJ2-2
V gene: TRBV10-3
CDR3 DNA: TGTGCCATCAGTGAGTCGTGGGGAGGCACCGGGGAGCTGTTTTTT
CDR3 protein: CAISESWGGTGELFF

clone size: NA
D gene: NA
J gene: TRBJ2-1
V gene: TRBV12-5
CDR3 DNA: TGTGCTAGTGGCCCCTCTACGTACAATGAGCAGTTCTTC
CDR3 protein: CASGPSTYNEQFF

clone size: NA
D gene: NA
J gene: TRBJ1-5
V gene: TRBV5-1
CDR3 DNA: TGCGCCAGCAGCCCGGACAGTTATAGCAATCAGCCCCAGCATTTT
CDR3 protein: CASSPDSYSNQPQHF

clone size: NA
D gene: TRBD1
J gene: TRBJ1-3
V gene: TRBV7-8
CDR3 DNA: TGTGCCAGCAGCTCTCCAACAGGGGCTGGAAACACCATATATTTT
CDR3 protein: CASSSPTGAGNTIYF

clone size: NA
D gene: NA
J gene: TRBJ1-2
V gene: TRBV27
CDR3 DNA: TGTGCCAGCAGTTTGGGGGGAGCTAACTATGGCTACACCTTC
CDR3 protein: CASSLGGANYGYTF

clone size: few
D gene: NA
J gene: TRBJ1-5
V gene: TRBV5-1
CDR3 DNA: TGCGCCAGCAGCTTGGCGGGTGGGAGCAATCAGCCCCAGCATTTT
CDR3 protein: CASSLAGGSNQPQHF

clone size: NA
D gene: NA
J gene: TRBJ1-1
V gene: TRBV3-1/TRBV3-2
CDR3 DNA: TGTGCCAGCAGCCTGATCGGCACTGAAGCTTTCTTT
CDR3 protein: CASSLIGTEAFF

clone size: once
D gene: NA
J gene: TRBJ1-1
V gene: TRBV6-4
CDR3 DNA: TGTGCCAGCAGTGAGACGGGACTCTCCGCGGCTTTCTTT
CDR3 protein: CASSETGLSAAFF

clone size: NA
D gene: NA
J gene: TRBJ1-5
V gene: TRBV19
CDR3 DNA: TGTGCCAGTAGTCCTGCGGAAAATCAGCCCCAGCATTTT
CDR3 protein: CASSPAENQPQHF

clone size: NA
D gene: TRBD1
J gene: TRBJ1-1
V gene: TRBV5-1
CDR3 DNA: TGCGCCAGCAGCGGGACAGGGGACACTGAAGCTTTCTTT
CDR3 protein: CASSGTGDTEAFF

clone size: NA
D gene: TRBD2
J gene: TRBJ2-4
V gene: TRBV19
CDR3 DNA: TGTGCCAGTAGTAGGATATCTAGCGGGAAAAACATTCAGTACTTC
CDR3 protein: CASSRISSGKNIQYF

clone size: NA
D gene: NA
J gene: TRBJ1-5
V gene: TRBV6-1
CDR3 DNA: TGTGCCAGCAGTGACGCAGGGTTGGACAATCAGCCCCAGCATTTT
CDR3 protein: CASSDAGLDNQPQHF

clone size: few
D gene: TRBD2
J gene: TRBJ2-7
V gene: TRBV6-1
CDR3 DNA: TGTGCCAGCAGTGCTTTTACTAGCGGGGCGTCCTACGAGCAGTACTTC
CDR3 protein: CASSAFTSGASYEQYF

clone size: few
D gene: NA
J gene: TRBJ1-1
V gene: TRBV4-1
CDR3 DNA: TGCGCCAGCAGCCAAGATCTGGGGAGGGAAGCTTTCTTT
CDR3 protein: CASSQDLGREAFF

clone size: once
D gene: NA
J gene: TRBJ2-7
V gene: TRBV7-2
CDR3 DNA: TGTGCCAGCAGCCCTCCCCGACAGCCCTACGAGCAGTACTTC
CDR3 protein: CASSPPRQPYEQYF